This T cell receptor (beta chain) was obtained from a study of blood T cell repertoires in COVID-19 (dated by TCRdb to 2020 to 2021). Regarding the complete study: Samples from collaborators originated in the United States, Italy and Spain and spanned both the acute and convalescent phases of COVID-19. The material from the prospective study consisted of cDNA or gDNA derived from T cells, B-cell-depleted T cells, or PBMCs. The dataset comprised deeply sampled blood TCRbeta repertoires from subjects exposed to, actively infected with, or recovered from COVID-19. The repertoires were made available in a free public database intended to serve as a resource for research on the immune response to SARS-CoV-2. Samples were obtained from the ongoing ImmuneRACE study (first 160 participants) and from over a thousand subjects provided by 6 global collaborators. A de-identified subject ID, COVID-19 status, age in years and sex were almost always included in the sample metadata. Where HLA class I and class II types were available, the types were taken from metadata supplied by the sample provider, not from assay-based typing.

Here is what the overall study found, with its caveats: How much clinical and demographic metadata was included differed by source and by participant, and the metadata was provided uncurated.

As concerns this clone: The specificity of this receptor is unknown. No much larger clonotype is one base removed from it; base qualities were not supplied.

The immunoSEQ Assay, a bias-controlled multiplex PCR, was used to amplify TCRbeta CDR3 regions from genomic DNA. Concerning the study's data processing: Nucleated cell counts per sample were estimated from amplification of reference gene primers within the assay. To quantify the absolute abundance of each unique TCRbeta CDR3 rearrangement, sequence reads were collapsed and filtered. Productive Simpson clonality was computed per sample as the square root of Simpson's diversity index over productive rearrangements. Here the immuneACCESS table is served through TCRdb, limited to in-frame sequences with V and J called. Missing clones are a known gap in these copies; in checked studies unresolved V genes cover under half, and the rest lacks a known reason. V and J calls and clone size follow that table, whereas D and trimming were derived from the DNA. This sample lists roughly 290,000 clones; nearly 90% were detected once. In total, the top ten clones hold about 1.7% of the sample.

Participants in the prospective study were enrolled through a virtual design, were aged roughly 18 to 100 years, and lived in roughly 26 United States geographic areas. To assign participants to cohorts, the prospective study relied on clinical history that participants themselves reported in a screening survey and a study questionnaire. In the prospective study, mobile phlebotomists collected whole blood, serum and a nasopharyngeal or oropharyngeal swab from each participant. Prospective study participants could optionally give additional blood draws and questionnaires over a roughly 2-month period. Before DNA extraction, blood samples from the prospective study were shipped at room temperature or frozen. Trimming accounts for 0 bases at V and 10 bases at J, while the number of junction bases matched to no gene is 13. CDR1 and CDR2 (MNHEY, SVGAGI) derive from the germline V gene. Spanning cysteine to phenylalanine, the CDR3 consists of 16 amino acids. The DNA shown is the 48-base CDR3, in frame from base 1.

Source material: PBMCs or T cells enriched from blood (not recorded which). The V gene is TRBV6-5 and the J gene is TRBJ2-5; a stretch of 8 junction bases matches TRBD1. The sequence was collected from a young woman with acute COVID-19. The nucleotide sequence reads TGTGCCAGCAGTTACTCGATCGCGCAGGGGGCTGGGGTCCAGTACTTC. It specifies CASSYSIAQGAGVQYF.